This TCR beta chain was identified in a study of blood T cell repertoires in COVID-19. The CDR3 is 12 amino acids. Trimming shortened V by 4 bases and J by 5 bases, and 8 bases separated the two germline ends. The germline V gene has CDR1 SNHLY and CDR2 FYNNEI. TCRdb keeps only in-frame clones here, not all; method: immunoSEQ multiplex PCR. The sample consists of fewer than 700,000 clones, about 89% of them appearing once. The gene calls are TRBV2 and TRBJ1-2, with no clear D. The receptor was isolated from a woman aged 45-65 years with COVID-19, enrolled during active disease. Sequenced: peripheral blood. CDR3 DNA: TGTGCCAGCAGTGGTTTGAGTTATGGCTACACCTTC. Amino acid sequence: CASSGLSYGYTF.